The rows below give T cell receptor beta chains drawn from one sample of a study of blood T cell repertoires in COVID-19. Here immunoSEQ multiplex PCR was the method, and the copy in TCRdb shows in-frame clones only, minus some. This table has 80,000 or so clones, approximately 80% appearing once. Sequenced sample: peripheral blood. These receptors all come from a woman aged 55-75 years with acute or convalescent COVID-19. Both conserved end residues are part of each CDR3. A D gene is named only where the DNA matches it firmly. The listing skips clone size in some rows; elsewhere it reads once, few, many or a size class.

CASSPGGGVETQYF	TGTGCCAGTAGTCCCGGCGGCGGAGTGGAGACCCAGTACTTC	TRBV19	14	-	-	TRBJ2-5
CASSSGTYEAEAFF	TGTGCCAGCAGCTCGGGGACATATGAGGCCGAAGCTTTCTTT	TRBV7-9	14	-	once	TRBJ1-1
CASSLGSGLMNTEAFF	TGCGCCAGCAGCTTGGGATCAGGGCTGATGAACACTGAAGCTTTCTTT	TRBV5-1	16	-	-	TRBJ1-1
CASSFEGQGFNSPLHF	TGTGCCAGCAGCTTTGAGGGGCAGGGGTTTAATTCACCCCTCCACTTT	TRBV7-2	16	-	-	TRBJ1-6
CAISAGTDYQPQHF	TGTGCCATCAGCGCCGGGACTGATTATCAGCCCCAGCATTTT	TRBV10-3	14	-	few	TRBJ1-5
CASSLGQGGEAFF	TGTGCCAGCAGTTTAGGACAGGGTGGTGAAGCTTTCTTT	TRBV6-2/TRBV6-3	13	TRBD1	-	TRBJ1-1
CASSQGADNQPQHF	TGTGCCAGCAGTCAGGGGGCAGACAATCAGCCCCAGCATTTT	TRBV2	14	TRBD1	-	TRBJ1-5
CASSGQSNYGYTF	TGTGCCAGTAGTGGTCAGTCTAACTATGGCTACACCTTC	TRBV19	13	-	-	TRBJ1-2
CASSQTQGNTFTDTQYF	TGTGCCAGCAGCCAGACTCAGGGTAATACCTTTACAGATACGCAGTATTTT	TRBV25-1	17	-	-	TRBJ2-3
CAISETFFGTEFTDTQYF	TGTGCCATCAGTGAGACTTTCTTCGGGACAGAATTCACAGATACGCAGTATTTT	TRBV10-3	18	TRBD1	-	TRBJ2-3
CAWARTGSDQPQHF	TGTGCCTGGGCTAGGACAGGGTCCGATCAGCCCCAGCATTTT	TRBV30	14	TRBD1	-	TRBJ1-5
CASSVGMAGGQETQYF	TGTGCCAGCAGCGTAGGAATGGCGGGGGGTCAAGAGACCCAGTACTTC	TRBV9	16	TRBD2	-	TRBJ2-5
CASSLVRDRLDTQYF	TGTGCCAGCAGCTTGGTTCGGGACAGACTAGATACGCAGTATTTT	TRBV5-4	15	TRBD1	-	TRBJ2-3
CASSQGFGFGGETQYF	TGCGCCAGCAGCCAAGGGTTCGGATTTGGAGGAGAGACCCAGTACTTC	TRBV4-3	16	-	once	TRBJ2-5
CASSSRREPSYGYTF	TGTGCCAGCAGTTCCCGGAGGGAACCTTCTTATGGCTACACCTTC	TRBV6-5	15	-	-	TRBJ1-2
CASSPTGGGIRNSPLHF	TGTGCCAGCAGCCCAACGGGAGGGGGGATAAGAAATTCACCCCTCCACTTT	TRBV9	17	-	-	TRBJ1-6
CATSGRGRETQYF	TGTGCCACCAGTGGTCGGGGAAGGGAGACCCAGTACTTC	TRBV24-1	13	-	-	TRBJ2-5
CASSDRPYEQYF	TGTGCCAGTTCGGACAGGCCCTACGAGCAGTACTTC	TRBV27	12	TRBD1	-	TRBJ2-7
CASSEQGGGNTIYF	TGCGCCAGCTCCGAACAGGGTGGTGGAAACACCATATATTTT	TRBV5-1	14	-	-	TRBJ1-3
CASSLDLSRGTQYF	TGTGCCAGCAGCCTGGATCTCAGCCGCGGGACCCAGTACTTC	TRBV5-5	14	-	-	TRBJ2-5
CASRSGGSSYNEQFF	TGTGCCAGCAGAAGCGGGGGGAGCTCCTACAATGAGCAGTTCTTC	TRBV27	15	TRBD2	-	TRBJ2-1
CASSLERGRGEQFF	TGTGCCAGCAGCTTAGAGAGGGGGAGGGGTGAGCAGTTCTTC	TRBV7-2	14	-	few	TRBJ2-1
CASSEGGGNNEQFF	TGTGCCAGCAGTGAGGGCGGGGGTAACAATGAGCAGTTCTTC	TRBV2	14	TRBD2	-	TRBJ2-1
CATKGLAAFDTGELFF	TGTGCCACCAAAGGCCTTGCGGCGTTCGACACCGGGGAGCTGTTTTTT	TRBV27	16	-	-	TRBJ2-2
CASSQESGGRIREQFF	TGCGCCAGCAGCCAAGAATCCGGAGGCAGAATCCGGGAGCAGTTCTTC	TRBV4-1	16	-	few	TRBJ2-1
CASSVGDRGNEKLFF	TGTGCCAGCAGCGTAGGGGACAGGGGAAATGAAAAACTGTTTTTT	TRBV9	15	TRBD1	-	TRBJ1-4
CASSPTGGLANYGYTF	TGTGCCAGCAGCCCCACAGGGGGCTTAGCTAACTATGGCTACACCTTC	TRBV11-2	16	TRBD1	-	TRBJ1-2
CASSSVGQGYYGYTF	TGTGCCAGCAGCAGCGTGGGACAGGGTTACTATGGCTACACCTTC	TRBV6-5	15	TRBD1	-	TRBJ1-2
CASSDSGQGIGKLFF	TGTGCCAGTAGTGATTCGGGACAGGGGATTGGAAAACTGTTTTTT	TRBV19	15	TRBD1	-	TRBJ1-4
CASSLGTGENQPQHF	TGTGCCAGCTCACTGGGGACAGGCGAGAATCAGCCCCAGCATTTT	TRBV18	15	TRBD1	-	TRBJ1-5
CATSRGTGQETQYF	TGTGCCACCAGCAGAGGGACAGGGCAAGAGACCCAGTACTTC	TRBV15	14	TRBD1	-	TRBJ2-5
CASSQGSQGFRELFF	TGCGCCAGCAGCCAAGGGAGTCAGGGTTTCAGGGAGCTGTTTTTT	TRBV4-1	15	-	-	TRBJ2-2
CASSFAQATEAFF	TGTGCCAGCAGCTTTGCACAGGCCACTGAAGCTTTCTTT	TRBV7-9	13	-	once	TRBJ1-1
CASSFIGQVSTDTQYF	TGTGCCAGCAGTTTCATCGGACAGGTTAGCACAGATACGCAGTATTTT	TRBV28	16	TRBD1	-	TRBJ2-3
CASSITQIRNQPQHF	TGTGCCAGTAGTATTACCCAGATTCGCAATCAGCCCCAGCATTTT	TRBV19	15	-	-	TRBJ1-5
CASSLPKAPDRGGNEQFF	TGCGCCAGCAGTCTCCCAAAAGCCCCGGACAGGGGCGGCAATGAGCAGTTCTTC	TRBV5-1	18	TRBD1	-	TRBJ2-1
CATSVRPREWVGEKLFF	TGTGCCACCAGTGTCCGCCCCCGGGAGTGGGTGGGCGAAAAACTGTTTTTT	TRBV24-1	17	-	-	TRBJ1-4
CSVGRDTQETQYF	TGCAGCGTTGGTCGCGACACGCAAGAGACCCAGTACTTC	TRBV29-1	13	-	few	TRBJ2-5
CSASFPETMPGTGIYEQYF	TGCAGTGCTAGTTTCCCGGAAACGATGCCGGGGACAGGGATATACGAGCAGTACTTC	TRBV20-1	19	TRBD1	many	TRBJ2-7
CSASWDSEAFF	TGCAGTGCTAGCTGGGACAGTGAAGCTTTCTTT	TRBV20-1	11	TRBD1	-	TRBJ1-1
CASSPQDRGHTEAFF	TGTGCCAGCTCACCACAGGACAGGGGGCACACTGAAGCTTTCTTT	TRBV18	15	TRBD1	-	TRBJ1-1
CAISSGQTQETQYF	TGTGCCATCAGTTCGGGACAGACTCAAGAGACCCAGTACTTC	TRBV10-3	14	TRBD1	few	TRBJ2-5
CASSEKLAGQGGRNTEAFF	TGTGCCAGCAGTGAAAAATTGGCAGGACAGGGGGGAAGGAACACTGAAGCTTTCTTT	TRBV6-1	19	TRBD1	-	TRBJ1-1
CASSLEAGGRDTQYF	TGTGCCAGCAGCTTAGAAGCGGGGGGGCGAGATACGCAGTATTTT	TRBV7-6	15	TRBD2	-	TRBJ2-3
CASSFDRGGTEAFF	TGTGCCAGCAGTTTCGACAGGGGTGGGACTGAAGCTTTCTTT	TRBV27	14	TRBD1	-	TRBJ1-1
CATKGNVYNEQFF	TGTGCCACCAAGGGGAATGTCTACAATGAGCAGTTCTTC	TRBV19	13	-	once	TRBJ2-1
CAWSPLRGSGYTF	TGTGCCTGGAGCCCCCTCAGGGGGTCTGGCTACACCTTC	TRBV30	13	TRBD1	once	TRBJ1-2
CSALDTQNYGYTF	TGCAGCGCCTTGGACACCCAAAACTATGGCTACACCTTC	TRBV29-1	13	-	-	TRBJ1-2
CASTPPAGTVNTGELFF	TGTGCCAGTACACCCCCCGCGGGGACGGTGAACACCGGGGAGCTGTTTTTT	TRBV19	17	-	-	TRBJ2-2
CSASLQRGGYTF	TGCAGTGCTAGTCTCCAAAGAGGGGGCTACACCTTC	TRBV20-1	12	-	-	TRBJ1-2
CASSITSLETQYF	TGCGCCAGCAGCATAACTAGTTTAGAGACCCAGTACTTC	TRBV5-1	13	-	few	TRBJ2-5
CASEDLRTGGGYTF	TGCGCCAGCGAGGATCTTCGGACAGGGGGCGGCTACACCTTC	TRBV5-1	14	TRBD1	many	TRBJ1-2